This TCR beta chain was captured in a study of human T cells and chemical hapten exposure. MiXCR, run by TCRdb on the RACE reads, gives a single entry per CDR3 protein. The top ten hold around 2.7% of the sample, which has 100,000 to 150,000 distinct CDR3 sequences, 13% seen once. This clonotype was counted many times. Germline CDR1 DFQATT, CDR2 SNEGSKA (reference sequence). V lost 3 bases and J lost 3; bases outside the gene matches: 5. This CDR3 contains 13 residues. Time point noted: pre-sensitization, week 0. Treatment described: therapeutic diphenylcyclopropenone sensitization with weekly scalp DPC.

The source of this sequence is a woman aged 18-30 years with alopecia areata. Some clones in this sample may be carry-over from other donors' samples. This sequence joins TRBV20-1 and TRBJ2-7; 7 bases line up with TRBD1. This specimen was whole blood, taken in connection with sensitization to the hapten diphenylcyclopropenone (DPC). As DNA, the CDR3 is TGCAGTGCTAGGCGACAGGGCCACTACGAGCAGTACTTC. The encoded protein is CSARRQGHYEQYF.